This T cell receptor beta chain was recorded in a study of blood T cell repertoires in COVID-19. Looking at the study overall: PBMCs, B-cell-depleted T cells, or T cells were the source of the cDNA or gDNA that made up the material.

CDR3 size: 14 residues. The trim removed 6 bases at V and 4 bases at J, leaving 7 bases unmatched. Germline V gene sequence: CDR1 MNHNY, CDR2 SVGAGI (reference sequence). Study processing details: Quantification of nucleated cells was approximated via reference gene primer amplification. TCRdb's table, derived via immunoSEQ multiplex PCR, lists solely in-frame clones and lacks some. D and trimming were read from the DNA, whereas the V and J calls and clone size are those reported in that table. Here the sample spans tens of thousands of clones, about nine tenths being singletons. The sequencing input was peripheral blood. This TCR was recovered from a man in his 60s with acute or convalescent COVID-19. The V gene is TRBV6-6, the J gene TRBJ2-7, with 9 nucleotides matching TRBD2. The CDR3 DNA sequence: TGTGCCAGCAGCCCGACTAGCGGTGGTTACGAGCAGTACTTC. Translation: CASSPTSGGYEQYF.